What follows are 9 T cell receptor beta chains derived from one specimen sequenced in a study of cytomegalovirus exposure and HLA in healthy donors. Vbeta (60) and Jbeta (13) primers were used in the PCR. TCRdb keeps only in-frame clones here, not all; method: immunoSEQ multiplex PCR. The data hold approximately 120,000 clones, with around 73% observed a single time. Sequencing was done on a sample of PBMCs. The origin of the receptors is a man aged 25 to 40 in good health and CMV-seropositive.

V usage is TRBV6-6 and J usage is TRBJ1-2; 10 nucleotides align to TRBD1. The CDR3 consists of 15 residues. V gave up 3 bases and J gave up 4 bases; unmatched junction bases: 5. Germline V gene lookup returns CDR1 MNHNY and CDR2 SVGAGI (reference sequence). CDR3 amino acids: CASSYSGTGVYGYTF. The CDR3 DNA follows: TGTGCCAGCAGTTATTCCGGGACAGGGGTCTATGGCTACACCTTC.

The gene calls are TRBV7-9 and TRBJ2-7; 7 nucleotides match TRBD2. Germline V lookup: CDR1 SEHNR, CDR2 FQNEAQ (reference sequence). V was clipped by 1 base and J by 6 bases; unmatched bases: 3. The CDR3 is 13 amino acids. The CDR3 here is CASSLERGGEQYF. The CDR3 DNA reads TGTGCCAGCAGCTTAGAGCGGGGTGGCGAGCAGTACTTC.

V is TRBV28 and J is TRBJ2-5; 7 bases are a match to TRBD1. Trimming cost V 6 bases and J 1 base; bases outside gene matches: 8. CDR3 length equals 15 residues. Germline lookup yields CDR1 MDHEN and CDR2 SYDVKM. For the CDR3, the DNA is TGTGCCAGCAGCAACCGAGGGACAGCCCAAGAGACCCAGTACTTC. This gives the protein CASSNRGTAQETQYF.

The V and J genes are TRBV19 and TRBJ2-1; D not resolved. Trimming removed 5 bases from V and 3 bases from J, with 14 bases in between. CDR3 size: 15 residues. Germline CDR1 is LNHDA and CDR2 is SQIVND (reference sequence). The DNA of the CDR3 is TGTGCCAGTAGTTGGGTGGCGGCCAACTACAATGAGCAGTTCTTC. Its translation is CASSWVAANYNEQFF.

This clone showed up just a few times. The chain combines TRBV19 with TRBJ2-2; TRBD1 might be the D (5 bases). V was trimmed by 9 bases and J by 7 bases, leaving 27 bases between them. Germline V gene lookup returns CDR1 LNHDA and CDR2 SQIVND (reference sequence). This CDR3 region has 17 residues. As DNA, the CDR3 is TGTGCCAGCTCGCCAGGGTCTGGGCTAGGTCACGTCGGGGAGCTGTTTTTT. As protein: CASSPGSGLGHVGELFF.

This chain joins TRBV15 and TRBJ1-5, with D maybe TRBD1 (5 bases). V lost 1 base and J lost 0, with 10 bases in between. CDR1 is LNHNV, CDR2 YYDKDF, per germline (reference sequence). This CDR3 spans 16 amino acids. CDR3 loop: CATSRVGVYSNQPQHF. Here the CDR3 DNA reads TGTGCCACCAGCAGAGTAGGGGTCTATAGCAATCAGCCCCAGCATTTT.

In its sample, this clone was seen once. The CDR3 region is CASSSQGLTEQFF. The CDR3 nucleotides are TGTGCCAGTAGTTCACAGGGACTAACTGAGCAGTTCTTC. V usage is TRBV19 and J usage is TRBJ2-1, with a weak D call TRBD2 (7 bases). The CDR3 runs 13 residues. V lost 5 bases to trimming and J lost 9 bases, with 14 bases between them. The germline gives CDR1 LNHDA, CDR2 SQIVND (reference sequence).

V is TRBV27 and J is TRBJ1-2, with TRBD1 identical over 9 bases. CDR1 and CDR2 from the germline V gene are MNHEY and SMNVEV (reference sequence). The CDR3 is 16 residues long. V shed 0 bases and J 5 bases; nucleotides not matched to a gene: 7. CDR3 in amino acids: CASSLSGTGWGYGYTF. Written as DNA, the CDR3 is TGTGCCAGCAGTTTATCCGGGACAGGGTGGGGGTATGGCTACACCTTC.

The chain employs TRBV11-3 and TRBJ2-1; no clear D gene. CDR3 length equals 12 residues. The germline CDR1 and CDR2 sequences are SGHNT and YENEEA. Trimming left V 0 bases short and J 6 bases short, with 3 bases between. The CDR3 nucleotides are TGTGCCAGCAGCTTAGATCGCAATGAGCAGTTCTTC. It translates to CASSLDRNEQFF. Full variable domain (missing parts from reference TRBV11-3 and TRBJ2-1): EAGVVQSPRYKIIEKKQPVAFWCNPISGHNTLYWYLQNLGQGPELLIRYENEEAVDDSQLPKDRFSAERLKGVDSTLKIQPAELGDSAVYLCASSLDRNEQFFGPGTRLTVL.